This TCR beta chain was identified in a study of blood T cell repertoires in COVID-19 (dated by TCRdb to 2020 to 2022). Context from the whole study: Samples covering the acute and convalescent phases of COVID-19 were provided by collaborators in the United States, Italy and Spain. The material from the prospective study consisted of cDNA or gDNA derived from T cells, B-cell-depleted T cells, or PBMCs. Subjects who had been exposed to COVID-19, were actively infected with it, or had recovered from it provided the deeply sampled blood TCRbeta repertoires that made up the dataset. A freely available public database, intended as a resource for researchers studying the immune response to SARS-CoV-2, is where the repertoires were released. Samples were obtained from the ongoing ImmuneRACE study (first 160 participants) and from about 1,300 subjects provided by 6 global collaborators. A de-identified subject ID, COVID-19 status, age in years and sex were almost always included in the sample metadata. HLA class I and class II types, where available, came from metadata supplied by the sample provider rather than from assay-based typing.

A remark on this clone: No antigen is known for it. It has no much larger one-base neighbor in the sample; base qualities were not kept.

Study-wide conclusions, independent of this receptor: The quantity of clinical and demographic metadata differed by source and by participant and was supplied without curation.

The V and J ends are trimmed by 7 bases and 4 bases, leaving 11 bases between them. The CDR3 measures 14 amino acids from cysteine to phenylalanine. Here the CDR3 DNA is all that survives: 42 bases in frame from base 1. CDR1 and CDR2 were assigned from the germline V gene as MNHNS and SASEGT. The immunoSEQ Assay, a bias-controlled multiplex PCR, was used to amplify TCRbeta CDR3 regions from genomic DNA. The original pipeline was this. The number of nucleated cells in each sample was estimated from the amplification of reference gene primers within the assay. To quantify the absolute abundance of each unique TCRbeta CDR3 rearrangement, sequence reads were collapsed and filtered. For each sample, productive Simpson clonality was calculated as the square root of Simpson's diversity index across productive rearrangements. In its TCRdb copy, this immuneACCESS table keeps in-frame sequences only and misses some clones. Where compared with another copy, unresolved V genes explain less than half of these, and the others have no known cause. V, J and clone size derive from that table, while D and trimming were established from the DNA sequence. Here the sample has roughly 63,000 clones; approximately 80% occur a single time. The biggest ten clones account for around 10% of the sample.

Collaborating institutions collected whole blood in K2EDTA tubes following their own protocols. For TCRbeta analysis, collaborators shipped samples as frozen whole blood, isolated PBMCs, or DNA extracted from either of those sample types. Sequenced material: peripheral blood. This TCR came from a human donor in a cohort sampled during active COVID-19. Rearrangement joined TRBV6-1 to TRBJ2-6, with TRBD1 tentatively as D gene (5 bases match). The DNA sequence reads TGTGCCAGCAAAAGGGGTGCAGGGGCCAACGTCCTGACTTTC. This codes for CASKRGAGANVLTF.